This is a list of T cell receptor beta chains from one sample in a study of T cells in Graves' hyperthyroidism and ophthalmopathy. Each CDR3 protein is one row after TCRdb ran MiXCR on the multiplex PCR reads. The data hold hundreds of thousands of distinct CDR3 sequences, with approximately 16% observed a single time. The specimen sequenced was blood. The receptors here all came from a woman in her fifties or sixties with Graves' ophthalmopathy. Each CDR3 is given with its conserved first and last residue. Fields, in order: V gene, J gene, D gene, clone size, CDR3 protein, CDR3 DNA. The D gene is left open where the match is weak. Rows give clone size only sometimes, using once, few, many, or a class for an expanded clone.

>TRBV2|TRBJ2-1|TRBD2|many
CANSDRTSGSSYNEQFF
TGTGCCAACAGTGACAGGACTAGCGGGAGCTCCTACAATGAGCAGTTCTTC
>TRBV7-2|TRBJ2-5|TRBD2|few
CASSLSGRQETQYF
TGTGCCAGCAGCTTAAGCGGGAGACAAGAGACCCAGTACTTC
>TRBV20-1|TRBJ2-1|NA|many
CSAHRSVDSYNEQFF
TGCAGTGCCCACCGGTCGGTGGATTCATACAATGAGCAGTTCTTC
>TRBV20-1|TRBJ2-1|NA|many
CSARKDRYNEQFF
TGCAGTGCCAGGAAGGACCGTTACAATGAGCAGTTCTTC
>TRBV20-1|TRBJ2-2|TRBD2|many
CSARGLAFGGELFF
TGCAGTGCTAGGGGACTAGCCTTCGGCGGGGAGCTGTTTTTT
>TRBV5-1|TRBJ2-7|NA|many
CASSLAVGRGYEQYF
TGCGCCAGCAGCTTGGCCGTGGGACGTGGCTACGAGCAGTACTTC
>TRBV3-1|TRBJ2-5|NA|many
CASSQETGSETQYF
TGTGCCAGCAGCCAAGAGACGGGGAGCGAGACCCAGTACTTC
>TRBV3-1|TRBJ2-1|TRBD2|once
CASSQAGVNEQFF
TGTGCCAGCAGCCAGGCGGGAGTCAATGAGCAGTTCTTC
>TRBV6-1|TRBJ1-1|TRBD1|many
CATRLGQGATEAFF
TGTGCCACCCGATTGGGACAGGGGGCTACTGAAGCTTTCTTT
>TRBV10-3|TRBJ2-3|TRBD2|many
CAISEYSGELPDTQYF
TGTGCCATCAGTGAGTACAGCGGGGAACTGCCAGATACGCAGTATTTT
>TRBV5-6|TRBJ2-7|TRBD2|NA
CASSLRGLDYPNYEQYF
TGTGCCAGCAGCTTGAGGGGACTAGACTACCCGAACTACGAGCAGTACTTC
>TRBV3-1|TRBJ2-7|NA|many
CASSPFGDYEQYF
TGTGCCAGCAGTCCCTTTGGGGACTACGAGCAGTACTTC
>TRBV5-5|TRBJ1-6|NA|NA
CASSLPGRSPLHF
TGTGCCAGCAGCTTGCCGGGCAGATCACCCCTCCACTTT
>TRBV3-1|TRBJ2-3|NA|many
CASSQAGLTDTQYF
TGTGCCAGCAGCCAAGCGGGGCTCACAGATACGCAGTATTTT
>TRBV5-1|TRBJ2-5|TRBD2|many
CASRAGTSGNQETQYF
TGCGCCAGCAGAGCCGGGACTAGCGGCAACCAAGAGACCCAGTACTTC
>TRBV5-5|TRBJ2-5|TRBD1|many
CASSSVTGGEETQYF
TGTGCCAGCAGCTCGGTGACAGGGGGCGAAGAGACCCAGTACTTC
>TRBV7-2|TRBJ2-5|NA|many
CASNPAGRLGETQYF
TGTGCCAGCAACCCAGCGGGCCGTTTAGGGGAGACCCAGTACTTC
>TRBV5-1|TRBJ1-4|NA|NA
CASSSSQGAVGKLFF
TGCGCCAGCAGCTCCTCCCAGGGAGCGGTCGGAAAACTGTTTTTT
>TRBV2|TRBJ2-3|NA|many
CASSVNFGSTDTQYF
TGTGCCAGCAGTGTTAACTTCGGGAGCACAGATACGCAGTATTTT
>TRBV20-1|TRBJ1-5|NA|many
CSARKPGDSNQPQHF
TGCAGTGCTAGAAAACCGGGGGATAGCAATCAGCCCCAGCATTTT
>TRBV28|TRBJ1-2|NA|NA
CASSPAGPYGYTF
TGTGCCAGCAGCCCAGCGGGGCCATATGGCTACACCTTC
>TRBV25-1|TRBJ2-7|NA|few
CASSESGIVGEQYF
TGTGCCAGCAGTGAATCCGGAATAGTCGGCGAGCAGTACTTC
>TRBV3-1|TRBJ2-1|TRBD2|many
CASSQGGTGLAVNEQFF
TGTGCCAGCAGCCAAGGAGGGACGGGACTAGCGGTTAATGAGCAGTTCTTC
>TRBV27|TRBJ2-5|NA|NA
CASSLSWTTQETQYF
TGTGCCAGCAGTTTATCCTGGACAACCCAAGAGACCCAGTACTTC
>TRBV9|TRBJ2-1|TRBD2|many
CASSGGGRGINEQFF
TGTGCCAGCAGCGGTGGCGGGAGGGGGATTAATGAGCAGTTCTTC
>TRBV20-1|TRBJ2-5|NA|many
CSASIRNQETQYF
TGCAGTGCTAGTATACGGAATCAAGAGACCCAGTACTTC
>TRBV5-1|TRBJ2-7|TRBD1|NA
CASSWDPGGEQYF
TGCGCCAGCAGCTGGGACCCAGGGGGCGAGCAGTACTTC
>TRBV20-1|TRBJ2-1|TRBD2|many
CSAREGSGRIHEQFF
TGCAGTGCTAGAGAAGGTAGCGGGAGGATACATGAGCAGTTCTTC
>TRBV20-1|TRBJ1-6|TRBD1|many
CSAWDRSNSPLHF
TGCAGTGCTTGGGACAGGTCTAATTCACCCCTCCACTTT
>TRBV4-1|TRBJ1-4|TRBD1|few
CASSHARDSATNEKLFF
TGCGCCAGCAGCCACGCCCGGGACAGTGCAACTAATGAAAAACTGTTTTTT
>TRBV20-1|TRBJ1-1|TRBD1|many
CSARFGTGDTEAFF
TGCAGTGCTAGATTCGGGACAGGGGACACTGAAGCTTTCTTT
>TRBV6-1|TRBJ1-4|TRBD1|few
CASSPGQGEKLFF
TGTGCCAGCAGCCCGGGACAGGGTGAAAAACTGTTTTTT
>TRBV12-3/TRBV12-4|TRBJ2-3|TRBD2|NA
CASSLRLAESTDTQYF
TGTGCCAGCAGTTTGCGACTAGCGGAATCCACAGATACGCAGTATTTT
>TRBV5-1|TRBJ1-5|NA|NA
CASSHTKGQGTSNQPQHF
TGTGCCAGCAGCCATACAAAGGGTCAGGGGACTAGCAATCAGCCCCAGCATTTT
>TRBV29-1|TRBJ1-1|TRBD1|NA
CSGRQGADTEAFF
TGCAGCGGTCGACAGGGGGCGGACACTGAAGCTTTCTTT
>TRBV2|TRBJ2-7|TRBD1|many
CANGRDRNSYEQYF
TGTGCCAACGGCCGGGACAGGAACTCCTACGAGCAGTACTTC
>TRBV29-1|TRBJ2-1|NA|many
CSVVGTDKNEQFF
TGCAGCGTTGTTGGGACTGATAAGAATGAGCAGTTCTTC
>TRBV20-1|TRBJ1-6|NA|few
CSAPGTPNSPLHF
TGCAGTGCTCCCGGGACACCTAATTCACCCCTCCACTTT
>TRBV19|TRBJ1-1|NA|many
CASRAPWGGANTEAFF
TGTGCCAGTAGGGCTCCCTGGGGGGGGGCAAACACTGAAGCTTTCTTT
>TRBV20-1|TRBJ2-5|TRBD2|few
CSARTGLAGWETQYF
TGCAGTGCTAGAACGGGACTAGCGGGATGGGAGACCCAGTACTTC
>TRBV6-6|TRBJ2-3|NA|many
CASSYSTGDTQYF
TGTGCCAGCAGTTACTCGACGGGGGATACGCAGTATTTT
>TRBV20-1|TRBJ2-7|NA|few
CSARDGGGGPYEQYF
TGCAGTGCTAGAGATGGGGGTGGAGGACCCTACGAGCAGTACTTC
>TRBV7-8|TRBJ2-5|TRBD1|many
CASSRQGPETQYF
TGTGCCAGCAGCCGACAGGGTCCAGAGACCCAGTACTTC
>TRBV20-1|TRBJ2-7|NA|few
CSARDYGGAYEQYF
TGCAGTGCTAGAGACTATGGCGGGGCTTACGAGCAGTACTTC
>TRBV6-1|TRBJ2-1|NA|many
CASSRGLRTYNEQFF
TGTGCCAGCAGTCGCGGACTAAGGACCTACAATGAGCAGTTCTTC
>TRBV7-9|TRBJ2-7|NA|many
CASSPGRDRAYEQYF
TGTGCCAGCAGCCCGGGGCGGGACAGAGCCTACGAGCAGTACTTC
>TRBV3-1|TRBJ2-5|NA|NA
CASSQGGGGETQYF
TGTGCCAGCAGTCAAGGGGGAGGAGGAGAGACCCAGTACTTC
>TRBV7-9|TRBJ2-1|TRBD1|few
CASSLGGTGIYNEQFF
TGTGCCAGCAGCTTGGGGGGGACAGGGATATACAATGAGCAGTTCTTC
>TRBV11-2|TRBJ2-3|TRBD2|NA
CASSLVSGRGTDTQYF
TGTGCCAGCAGCTTAGTAAGCGGGAGAGGCACAGATACGCAGTATTTT
>TRBV2|TRBJ2-4|NA|many
CASSEEGDLNIQYF
TGTGCCAGCAGTGAGGAAGGGGACCTAAACATTCAGTACTTC
>TRBV4-1|TRBJ2-1|TRBD2|few
CASSQRLAGASYNEQFF
TGCGCCAGCAGCCAGAGGTTAGCGGGAGCTTCCTACAATGAGCAGTTCTTC
>TRBV7-2|TRBJ2-7|NA|many
CASSQQGSQEQYF
TGTGCCAGCAGTCAGCAGGGGTCTCAAGAGCAGTACTTC
>TRBV12-3/TRBV12-4|TRBJ2-1|TRBD1|many
CASSSTGGRGNEQFF
TGTGCCAGCAGTTCGACAGGGGGCAGGGGGAATGAGCAGTTCTTC
>TRBV28|TRBJ2-1|NA|many
CASSFQRMYNEQFF
TGTGCCAGCAGTTTTCAGCGGATGTACAATGAGCAGTTCTTC
>TRBV12-3/TRBV12-4|TRBJ2-3|TRBD2|many
CASSSGGGTPRDTQYF
TGTGCCAGCAGTTCTGGGGGAGGGACTCCTCGAGATACGCAGTATTTT
>TRBV29-1|TRBJ2-7|TRBD2|NA
CSVAGLANYEQYF
TGCAGCGTCGCAGGACTAGCGAACTACGAGCAGTACTTC
>TRBV24-1|TRBJ1-5|TRBD1|many
CATSDPGQGPDQPQHF
TGTGCCACCAGTGACCCGGGACAGGGGCCCGATCAGCCCCAGCATTTT
>TRBV6-2/TRBV6-3|TRBJ2-7|TRBD1|NA
CASGRDRVEEQYF
TGTGCCAGCGGTCGGGACAGGGTTGAAGAGCAGTACTTC
>TRBV29-1|TRBJ2-7|NA|few
CSVVRGPSSYEQYF
TGCAGCGTGGTCCGCGGCCCTAGCTCCTACGAGCAGTACTTC